This T cell receptor beta chain was sequenced during a study of T-cell reconstitution after alpha-beta-depleted transplantation in children. Library preparation (for TCRbeta) was performed with unique molecular identifiers. TCRdb ran MiXCR on the PCR reads and lists one entry per CDR3 protein. The sample consists of just over 950,000 distinct CDR3 sequences, about 29% of them appearing once. As concerns this clonotype: Its antigen is unknown.

Study outcomes and limitations: Among T cells one year after transplant, newly produced cells accounted for most counts and diversity. Where alpha-beta T cells came from about two months after transplant was reportedly several hundred expanded graft clones.

This receptor was obtained from a boy younger than two who had a stem cell transplant for SCID, so the T cells may come from the graft donor. Specimen: PBMCs, mostly from graft donor cells, collected 360 days after TCRalphabeta/CD19-depleted stem cell transplant.

The CDR3 DNA sequence: TGTGCCAGCAGCTTGAGGGGCTCCTACACTGAAGCTTTCTTT. It codes for CASSLRGSYTEAFF. The chain uses TRBV5-6 and TRBJ1-1, with a weak D call TRBD1 (5 bases). Between the trimmed V and J ends, which lost 1 base and 3 bases, there was a span of 10 bases. Germline V gives CDR1 SGHDT, CDR2 YYEEEE. The length of the CDR3 is 14 residues.